The following is a T cell receptor (beta chain) sequence with its context. This sample was included in a study of blood T cell repertoires in COVID-19. This CDR3 has 13 amino acids. The germline gives CDR1 GTSNPN, CDR2 SVGIG (reference sequence). Between the trimmed V and J ends, which lost 2 bases and 4 bases, there was a span of 9 bases. Profiling relied on immunoSEQ multiplex PCR, and the TCRdb table lists in-frame clones only, not all of them. This table holds around 210,000 clones, around three quarters found once. V gene TRBV30 combines with J gene TRBJ2-1, with D uncertain. What was sequenced was peripheral blood. The receptor was derived from a woman in her 70s with acute or convalescent COVID-19. The CDR3 coding sequence is TGTGCCTGGAGTAGCGAACGATACAATGAGCAGTTCTTC. It translates to CAWSSERYNEQFF. Full variable domain (rest looked up from reference TRBV30 and TRBJ2-1): SQTIHQWPATLVQPVGSPLSLECTVEGTSNPNLYWYRQAAGRGLQLLFYSVGIGQISSEVPQNLSASRPQDRQFILSSKKLLLSDSGFYLCAWSSERYNEQFFGPGTRLTVL.